These T cell receptor beta chains were read from a single sample in a study of T cells in Graves' hyperthyroidism and ophthalmopathy. TCRdb redid the calling of the multiplex PCR reads with MiXCR, one entry per CDR3 protein. Of roughly 700,000 distinct CDR3 sequences listed, about 18% were seen once; the top ten hold less than 20%. The sequenced sample was blood. The receptors shown here come from a man between 45 and 60 years old with Graves' hyperthyroidism. The CDR3 runs from the conserved cysteine through the conserved F or W. D genes are given only for firm matches. Size values are once, few and many counts, or a class for expanded clones, and some rows have none.

D gene,J gene,clone size,V gene,CDR3 protein,CDR3 DNA
NA,TRBJ2-7,few,TRBV3-1,CASSQDGGPFYEQYF,TGTGCCAGCAGCCAAGATGGGGGACCTTTCTACGAGCAGTACTTC
TRBD2,TRBJ2-7,many,TRBV28,CASSLPRLAGYEQYF,TGTGCCAGCAGTTTACCCCGTCTAGCGGGCTACGAGCAGTACTTC
NA,TRBJ1-3,many,TRBV18,CASSTNRDTGNTIYF,TGTGCCAGCTCAACTAACAGGGACACTGGAAACACCATATATTTT
TRBD2,TRBJ2-1,few,TRBV24-1,CATSQTTSGRTEQFF,TGTGCCACCAGTCAGACGACTAGCGGGAGAACTGAGCAGTTCTTC
NA,TRBJ1-1,NA,TRBV6-5,CASSLLFREYTEAFF,TGTGCCAGCAGCTTATTGTTTCGAGAATACACTGAAGCTTTCTTT
TRBD2,TRBJ2-3,few,TRBV5-6,CASSAPSGRTDTQYF,TGTGCCAGCAGCGCGCCTAGCGGCCGCACAGATACGCAGTATTTT
TRBD1,TRBJ1-6,NA,TRBV7-3,CASSLGSGTGGSPLHF,TGTGCCAGCAGCTTAGGGTCCGGGACAGGGGGCTCACCCCTCCACTTT
TRBD2,TRBJ2-3,many,TRBV27,CASSLAGARTDTQYF,TGTGCCAGCAGTTTAGCGGGAGCACGCACAGATACGCAGTATTTT
NA,TRBJ2-7,many,TRBV12-3/TRBV12-4,CASSFLGQRDVEQYF,TGTGCCAGCAGTTTTTTGGGACAAAGGGACGTCGAGCAGTACTTC
NA,TRBJ2-3,few,TRBV2,CASKSAVEDTQYF,TGTGCCAGCAAATCGGCTGTTGAAGATACGCAGTATTTT
NA,TRBJ2-3,few,TRBV28,CASRGTEPRDTQYF,TGTGCCAGCCGCGGGACAGAGCCTCGGGATACGCAGTATTTT
NA,TRBJ1-4,few,TRBV28,CASSLPLGRAEKLFF,TGTGCCAGCAGTTTACCTCTGGGCAGGGCTGAAAAACTGTTTTTT
TRBD2,TRBJ2-7,many,TRBV20-1,CSARDSSGSFEQYF,TGCAGTGCTAGAGATAGTAGCGGGAGTTTCGAGCAGTACTTC
NA,TRBJ1-2,many,TRBV2,CASGRYEGDGYTF,TGTGCCAGCGGGAGGTACGAGGGGGATGGCTACACCTTC
NA,TRBJ1-6,few,TRBV6-2/TRBV6-3,CASSRQDQYSPLHF,TGTGCCAGCAGCCGACAGGACCAATATTCACCCCTCCACTTT